Shown below are 5 T cell receptor beta chains from a single sample sequenced in a study of somatic mutations in cytotoxic T cells in rheumatoid arthritis. The method was immunoSEQ multiplex PCR; TCRdb's version includes in-frame clones alone and lacks a portion of them. This sample yields roughly 20,000 clones, of which about 85% are seen a single time; around an eighth belongs to the top ten. Input material: CD8+ T cells sorted from blood. The receptors here all came from an adult with rheumatoid arthritis.

The chain joins TRBV9 to TRBJ2-1, with 9 positions matching TRBD2. The CDR3 spans 15 residues. The V and J ends lost 4 bases and 4 bases, in that order; junction bases with no gene match: 6. Germline V gene sequence: CDR1 SGDLS, CDR2 YYNGEE. The CDR3 bases are TGTGCCAGCAGCTCCAGCGGGGGGTTTTACAATGAGCAGTTCTTC. It encodes CASSSSGGFYNEQFF.

DNA for the CDR3: TGCGCCAGCAGCTTTAAGACAGGGGCAACAGATACGCAGTATTTT. It encodes CASSFKTGATDTQYF. J is TRBJ2-3 and V is TRBV5-1; 8 positions agree with TRBD1. V gave up 2 bases and J gave up 3 bases; unmatched junction bases: 5. This CDR3 region has 15 residues. Germline V gene sequence: CDR1 SGHRS, CDR2 YFSETQ.

This chain links TRBV11-2 with TRBJ1-2, with 9 bases identical to TRBD1. Germline lookup yields CDR1 SGHAT and CDR2 FQNNGV. The CDR3 runs to 13 residues. Trimming cost V 5 bases and J 6 bases; bases outside gene matches: 4. The CDR3 bases are TGTGCCAGCAGCCACGGGACAGGGAATGGCTACACCTTC. Its translation is CASSHGTGNGYTF.

The chain has TRBV7-9 and TRBJ2-1, with 10 bases fitting TRBD1. The V gene end was trimmed by 5 bases and the J gene end by 8 bases; junction bases not matched to a gene: 6. The CDR3 loop spans 14 amino acids. Germline CDR1 and CDR2: SEHNR and FQNEAQ (reference sequence). The CDR3 bases are TGTGCCAGCAGCGCCCGACAGGGGGCTGATGAGCAGTTCTTC. This codes for CASSARQGADEQFF.

This clone was seen only once. The chain has TRBV2 and TRBJ1-5, with 10 bases that match TRBD1. Germline loops: CDR1 SNHLY, CDR2 FYNNEI. After removal of 6 bases from V and 10 bases from J, the junction contained 15 bases not matched to a gene. The CDR3 extends over 16 amino acids. This CDR3 is CASSFPGQGNRGPQHF. As DNA, the CDR3 is TGTGCCAGCAGCTTCCCGGGACAGGGGAACCGGGGTCCCCAGCATTTT.